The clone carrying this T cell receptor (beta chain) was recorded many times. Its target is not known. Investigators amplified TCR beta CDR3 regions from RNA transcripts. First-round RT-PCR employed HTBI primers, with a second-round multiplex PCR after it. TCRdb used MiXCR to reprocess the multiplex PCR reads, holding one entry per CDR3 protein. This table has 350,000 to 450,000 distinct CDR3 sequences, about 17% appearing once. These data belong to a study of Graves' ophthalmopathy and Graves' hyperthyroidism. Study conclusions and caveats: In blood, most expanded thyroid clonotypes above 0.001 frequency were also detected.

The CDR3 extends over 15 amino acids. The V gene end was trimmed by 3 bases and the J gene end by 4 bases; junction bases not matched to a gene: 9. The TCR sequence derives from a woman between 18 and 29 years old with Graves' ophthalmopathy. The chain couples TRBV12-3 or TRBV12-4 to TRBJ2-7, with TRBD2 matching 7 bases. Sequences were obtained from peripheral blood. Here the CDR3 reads CASSLGGVGAYEQYF. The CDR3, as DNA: TGTGCCAGCAGTTTGGGAGGGGTCGGGGCTTACGAGCAGTACTTC.